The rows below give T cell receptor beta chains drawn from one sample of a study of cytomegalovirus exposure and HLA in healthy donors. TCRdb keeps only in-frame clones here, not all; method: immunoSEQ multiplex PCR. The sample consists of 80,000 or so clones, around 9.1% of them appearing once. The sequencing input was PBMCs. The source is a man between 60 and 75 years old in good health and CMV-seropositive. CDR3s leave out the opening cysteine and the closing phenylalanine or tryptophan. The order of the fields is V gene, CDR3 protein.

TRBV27	ASSAGRNQPQH
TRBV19	ASTGGGGNQPQH
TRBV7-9	ASRLGGPPTGELF
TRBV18	ASSPSGIDQPQH
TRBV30	AWSYSGGTDTQY
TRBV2	ASSARGQNTGELF
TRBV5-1	ASSLGGVSDEQY
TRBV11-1	ASSSPAGGPGELF
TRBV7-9	ASRPPGQQYTGELF
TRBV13	ASSRQGYQETQY
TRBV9	ASSVTGGGQPQH
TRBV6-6	ASTRTYGSYNSPLH
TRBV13	ASSPPGAHEQY
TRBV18	ASSATSGTDTQY
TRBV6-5	ASSDAGNSYGYT
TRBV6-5	ASRDGQPMPYEQY
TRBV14	ASSPYWEAYNEQF
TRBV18	ASSSRDSPEEKLF
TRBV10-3	AISTTGIQETQY
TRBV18	ASSEGTSGIREQF
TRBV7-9	ASSFFSLDYNEQF
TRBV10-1	ASSGGTGVYEQF
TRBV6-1	ASSESDRQVTKNIQY
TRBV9	ASSLTTVPTGYT
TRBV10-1	ASSESSGLTEAF
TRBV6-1	ASSLQGAQETQY
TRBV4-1	ASSRDRDYEQY
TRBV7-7	ASSPSGGNTGELF
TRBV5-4	ASTSPRDTEAF
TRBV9	ASSTTQGSGNTIY
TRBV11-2	ASSPRDNEKLF
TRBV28	ASSSSGTSTDTQY
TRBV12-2	ASRFPQGTPSDTQY
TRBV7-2	ASSLVPTAMQETQY
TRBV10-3	AISSTGENTEAF
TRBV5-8	ASSPGGIGATNEKLF
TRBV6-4	ASSEQASTDTQY
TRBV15	ATSRDLQGFGYT
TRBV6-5	ASSRDNSYEQY
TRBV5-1	ASSPGGLAGGQVEQY
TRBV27	ASSYRGLGREQF
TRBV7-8	ASSPRDRPFSSLH
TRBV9	ASSPLAGEITDTQY
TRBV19	ASSINREETQY